This passage covers 20 T cell receptor beta chains from one sample sequenced in a study of blood T cell repertoires in COVID-19. Assay: immunoSEQ multiplex PCR; the TCRdb copy retains only in-frame clones and omits some. The sample includes under 300,000 clones, about 85% of them seen just once. The sequenced sample consisted of PBMCs or T cells enriched from blood (not recorded which). All receptors derive from a woman aged 45-65 years who had recovered from COVID-19.

This clone was seen a handful of times. The CDR3: CASSQAGTRGYEQYF. The CDR3 bases are TGTGCCAGCAGCCAAGCCGGGACTAGGGGGTACGAGCAGTACTTC. The genes are TRBV4-2 and TRBJ2-7; TRBD2 aligns across 8 bases. This CDR3 region has 15 residues. Germline assignment: CDR1 LGHNA and CDR2 YNFKEQ. With 1 base clipped from V and 4 bases from J, the junction kept 6 bases outside the gene matches.

This clone was detected only a few times. The rearrangement links TRBV4-1 to TRBJ2-5, with D possibly matching TRBD2 (6 bases). V lost 0 bases and J 5 bases, leaving 16 bases between the germline ends. This CDR3 spans 16 amino acids. Germline V gives CDR1 MGHRA, CDR2 YSYEKL. CDR3 protein: CASSQDLGGHGETQYF. The DNA for the CDR3 is TGCGCCAGCAGCCAAGATCTTGGAGGGCACGGGGAGACCCAGTACTTC.

On this clone itself: Other DNA sequences from this sample encode an identical CDR3 as well. CDR3 sequence (DNA): TGTGCCAGCAGCTTCGGCGGGAGCTCCTACAATGAGCAGTTCTTC. It yields the protein CASSFGGSSYNEQFF. V gene TRBV5-4 combines with J gene TRBJ2-1; the match to TRBD2 covers 7 bases. Looked up from germline, CDR1 is SGHNT and CDR2 is YYREEE (reference sequence). The CDR3 is 15 amino acids. With V trimmed by 2 bases and J by 0 bases, 2 bases remained unmatched.

The chain recombines TRBV2 with TRBJ2-7, with 11 positions matching TRBD1. Per the germline V gene, CDR1 is SNHLY and CDR2 is FYNNEI. There are 14 residues in the CDR3. The V and J ends lost 2 bases and 6 bases, in that order; junction bases with no gene match: 3. The CDR3, as DNA: TGTGCCAGCAGTGAAAGGACAGGGGGCCTCGAGCAGTACTTC. It specifies CASSERTGGLEQYF.

The chain links TRBV7-9 to TRBJ2-7; D is ambiguous. V gave up 1 base and J gave up 0 bases, with 16 bases separating them. CDR1 is SEHNR and CDR2 is FQNEAQ in the germline V gene (reference sequence). The CDR3 is made up of 17 amino acids. CDR3 sequence: CASSLDWARKDSYEQYF. CDR3 DNA sequence: TGTGCCAGCAGCTTAGACTGGGCCCGGAAAGACTCCTACGAGCAGTACTTC. Combining the CDR3 with reference TRBV7-9 and TRBJ2-7 gives the whole variable domain DTGVSQNPRHKITKRGQNVTFRCDPISEHNRLYWYRQTLGQGPEFLTYFQNEAQLEKSRLLSDRFSAERPKGSFSTLEIQRTEQGDSAMYLCASSLDWARKDSYEQYFGPGTRLTVT.

This chain uses TRBV7-2 with TRBJ1-5; D gene uncertain. Trimming removed 2 bases at V and 6 bases at J, with 11 bases between. Germline V gene lookup returns CDR1 SGHTA and CDR2 FQGNSA. This CDR3 has 14 amino acids. The CDR3 is CASSLNPGLQPQHF. The DNA for the CDR3 is TGTGCCAGCAGCTTAAACCCCGGACTTCAGCCCCAGCATTTT.

The chain employs TRBV28 and TRBJ1-5; TRBD1 matches at 9 bases. The CDR3 is made up of 17 amino acids. Germline lookup yields CDR1 MDHEN and CDR2 SYDVKM. V was clipped by 6 bases and J by 1 base; unmatched bases: 10. CDR3 nucleotides: TGTGCCAGCAGGGGTACACAGGGGGCGAAGAGCAATCAGCCCCAGCATTTT. This codes for CASRGTQGAKSNQPQHF. The full variable domain, in which reference TRBV28 and TRBJ1-5 provide the parts outside the CDR3, is DVKVTQSSRYLVKRTGEKVFLECVQDMDHENMFWYRQDPGLGLRLIYFSYDVKMKEKGDIPEGYSVSREKKERFSLILESASTNQTSMYLCASRGTQGAKSNQPQHFGDGTRLSIL.

This clone was counted once. J is TRBJ1-6 and V is TRBV6-5, with 7 bases identical to TRBD1. J lost 6 bases, V lost 6 bases, and 8 bases had no gene match. Germline V gives CDR1 MNHEY, CDR2 SVGAGI. The CDR3 sequence is 15 residues long. DNA of the CDR3: TGTGCCAGCAGGCCCAAGGGGGCGGCTAATTCACCCCTCCACTTT. Protein: CASRPKGAANSPLHF.

This chain joins TRBV9 and TRBJ1-2, with 11 nucleotides matching TRBD1. The CDR3 is 15 amino acids. CDR1 and CDR2 from the germline V gene are SGDLS and YYNGEE. The ends lost 6 bases at V and 8 bases at J; junction bases unmatched: 12. CDR3 DNA sequence: TGTGCCAGCACCCCATTGGACAGGGGGCTCTTGGGCTACACCTTC. It codes for CASTPLDRGLLGYTF.

This clone occurred once. This chain uses TRBV13 with TRBJ2-7; possible D gene TRBD1, 6 bases. The V and J ends lost 8 bases and 3 bases respectively, with 14 bases between them. The CDR3 is made up of 13 amino acids. Germline CDR1 is PRHDT and CDR2 is FYEKMQ (reference sequence). The chain's CDR3 is CASCRTGYYEQYF. DNA for the CDR3: TGTGCCAGCTGCCGCACAGGGTACTACGAGCAGTACTTC.

This rearrangement joins TRBV28 to TRBJ1-2, with 10 bases matching TRBD1. V shed 5 bases and J 4 bases; nucleotides not matched to a gene: 7. Per germline, CDR1 MDHEN and CDR2 SYDVKM. CDR3 length: 15 residues. The CDR3 loop is CASSPGTGDIYGYTF. The CDR3 nucleotides read TGTGCCAGCAGTCCCGGGACAGGGGACATCTATGGCTACACCTTC.

The chain carries TRBV30 and TRBJ2-2; a weak D match, TRBD1 (6 bases). This CDR3 spans 13 amino acids. CDR1 is GTSNPN and CDR2 is SVGIG in the germline V gene (reference sequence). Trimming stripped 8 bases from V and 4 bases from J, with 14 bases between. CDR3 sequence: CATSPTGTGELFF. In DNA form, the CDR3 reads TGTGCCACCTCTCCGACAGGCACCGGGGAGCTGTTTTTT.

J is TRBJ2-3 and V is TRBV5-4, with TRBD2 matching 9 bases. The CDR3 runs to 16 residues. J gave up 2 bases and V 4 bases, and 8 bases lay outside the gene matches. Per germline, CDR1 SGHNT and CDR2 YYREEE (reference sequence). The CDR3 reads CASSLRSGRPTDTQYF. The CDR3 nucleotides are TGTGCCAGCAGCCTACGTAGCGGGAGACCCACAGATACGCAGTATTTT.

This rearrangement joins TRBV4-1 to TRBJ2-2; 7 bases line up with TRBD1. J lost 9 bases, V lost 1 base, and 5 bases had no gene match. The germline V gene encodes CDR1 MGHRA and CDR2 YSYEKL. The CDR3 runs 14 residues. The CDR3 nucleotides read TGCGCCAGCAGCCAAGGACAGGGCCGCCGGGAGCTGTTTTTT. It yields the protein CASSQGQGRRELFF.

V is TRBV5-1 and J is TRBJ1-2; TRBD1 might be the D (6 bases). Germline values: CDR1 SGHRS, CDR2 YFSETQ. Trimming took off 0 bases at V and 0 bases at J, with 9 bases between the two ends. CDR3 size: 15 residues. The CDR3: CASSLGTASNYGYTF. CDR3 DNA sequence: TGCGCCAGCAGCTTGGGGACAGCCTCTAACTATGGCTACACCTTC.

CDR3 in amino acids: CASSFPAQTTSRSGTEAFF. DNA of the CDR3: TGTGCCAGCAGCTTCCCAGCGCAGACGACCAGTCGAAGCGGCACTGAAGCTTTCTTT. The chain recombines TRBV7-9 with TRBJ1-1; D uncertain. Germline CDR1 and CDR2: SEHNR and FQNEAQ (reference sequence). CDR3 length: 19 residues. Trimming took 3 bases from V and 4 from J, leaving 27 bases between them.

The chain links TRBV2 to TRBJ2-7, with 9 nucleotides matching TRBD1. The germline CDR1 and CDR2 sequences are SNHLY and FYNNEI. Losses at the gene ends were 10 bases for V and 5 bases for J; bases not matched to a gene: 12. The CDR3 contains 14 residues. DNA of the CDR3: TGTGCCAACTCCCCGGGACAGGGAACCCACGAGCAGTACTTC. Its protein product is CANSPGQGTHEQYF.

The chain employs TRBV5-6 and TRBJ2-1, with TRBD2 matching 8 bases. This CDR3 contains 15 residues. V trimming: 3 bases; J trimming: 3 bases; junction bases outside the gene matches: 5. Per germline, CDR1 SGHDT and CDR2 YYEEEE. The CDR3 spells CASSSYSGNYNEQFF. CDR3 in DNA: TGTGCCAGCAGCTCCTATAGCGGGAACTACAATGAGCAGTTCTTC.

The V call is TRBV27, the J call TRBJ2-1; the D is unclear. The V end lost 2 bases, the J end lost 4 bases, and 6 bases lay between the germline ends. Germline CDR1 and CDR2: MNHEY and SMNVEV (reference sequence). The CDR3 runs to 13 residues. In DNA, the CDR3 is TGTGCCAGCAGTTTAGCCGAGTACAATGAGCAGTTCTTC. The encoded protein is CASSLAEYNEQFF.

The rearrangement links TRBV20-1 to TRBJ1-5; D remains unclear. V lost 3 bases and J lost 6, with 12 bases in between. The CDR3 contains 13 residues. CDR1 DFQATT and CDR2 SNEGSKA come from the germline V gene (reference sequence). In nucleotides, the CDR3 is TGCAGTGCTAGTGGCAGTCGGGGTCAGCCCCAGCATTTT. Its translation is CSASGSRGQPQHF.